This record looks at one TCR beta chain sequence and its context. The CDR3 runs to 16 residues. V lost 1 base and J lost 4, with 16 bases in between. The germline gives CDR1 SGHAT, CDR2 FQNNGV. TCRdb's table, derived via immunoSEQ multiplex PCR, lists solely in-frame clones and lacks some. The repertoire holds about 10,000 clones, with approximately 83% as singletons. The data are from a study of T cell repertoires in MIS-A myocarditis. The source is a man aged 18 to 30 with fulminant myocarditis from multisystem inflammatory syndrome in adults (MIS-A) after COVID-19. The source material was right ventricle heart tissue obtained at autopsy. The gene calls are TRBV11-2 and TRBJ1-1; TRBD1 is a possible D gene (6 bases). Here the CDR3 DNA reads TGTGCCAGCAGCTTAGGGCCAGGGGTTTGGACCACTGAAGCTTTCTTT. Residues: CASSLGPGVWTTEAFF.